In its sample, the clone carrying this TCR beta chain was seen a few times. The target antigen is unknown. The entry originates in a study of blood T cells in healthy people across ages. At the level of the study: Per every two T cells, about one barcoded beta molecule was captured by template switching. Study results and caveats: Because donor CMV status was unknown, expanded clonotype changes were possibly confounded. When one million T cells were used, diversity estimates were thought to be underestimates.

The ends were cut back, 3 bases at V and 4 bases at J, with 10 bases in the middle. CDR1 LGHNA and CDR2 YSLEER come from the germline V gene. This CDR3 is built from 14 residues. PCR was performed a second time for roughly 7 to 12 cycles using a sample-barcoded 5' primer and a J-beta primer mix. MiXCR, applied by TCRdb to the 5' RACE reads, yields one record per CDR3 protein. The sample records about 680,000 distinct CDR3 sequences, around half being singletons. This TCR was recovered from a woman aged 55-70 years in good health. This sequence joins TRBV4-3 and TRBJ2-1; D is uncertain. Sequences were obtained from blood. Written as DNA, the CDR3 is TGCGCCAGCAGCCACATACTCGAGTACAATGAGCAGTTCTTC. Translation: CASSHILEYNEQFF.